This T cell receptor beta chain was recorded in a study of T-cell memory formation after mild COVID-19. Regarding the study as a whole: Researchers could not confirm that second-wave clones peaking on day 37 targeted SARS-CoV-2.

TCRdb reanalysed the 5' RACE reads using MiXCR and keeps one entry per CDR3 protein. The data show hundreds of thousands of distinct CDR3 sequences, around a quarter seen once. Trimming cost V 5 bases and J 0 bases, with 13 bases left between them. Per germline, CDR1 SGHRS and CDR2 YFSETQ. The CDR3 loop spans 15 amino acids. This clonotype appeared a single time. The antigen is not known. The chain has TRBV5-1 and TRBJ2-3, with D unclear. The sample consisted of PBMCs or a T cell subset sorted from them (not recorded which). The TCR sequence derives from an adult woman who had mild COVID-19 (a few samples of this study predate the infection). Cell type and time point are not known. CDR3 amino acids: CASSSSVPSTDTQYF. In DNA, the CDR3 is TGCGCCAGCAGTTCCAGCGTCCCTAGCACAGATACGCAGTATTTT.